The entry below gives a single T cell receptor (beta chain) sequence along with its context. Its antigen is unknown. No quality values exist for individual bases; no much larger clone is one base distant. From its cysteine to its phenylalanine, the CDR3 spans 16 amino acids. Just CDR3 DNA is preserved here, 48 bases in frame from base 1. The germline V gene supplies CDR1 KGHSH and CDR2 LQKENI. V is clipped by 6 bases and J by 4 bases, and the sequence between their germline boundaries is 21 bases long. The patients had resection in Japan or China between about 2013 and 2017. Histologic diagnosis of each case was confirmed independently by two lung cancer pathologists on H&E slides. To enrich premalignant or tumor cells for nucleic acid extraction, macro-dissection was performed after pathologic assessment. FFPE tissue was used for DNA isolation with the AllPrep DNA/RNA FFPE Kit. This sample is part of a study of immune evolution from preneoplasia to lung adenocarcinoma (dated by TCRdb to the early 2020s). Concerning the study at large: HLA loss of heterozygosity was seen in 7%, 15% and 33% of AIS, MIA and ADC lesions, and in no AAH lesions. The study combined immune gene expression, TCR sequencing and multiplex immunofluorescence to profile immune contexture across lung adenocarcinoma precursors and invasive adenocarcinoma. Resected precursor lesions (AAH, AIS, MIA) and invasive adenocarcinomas were compared against paired morphologically normal lung tissue. The sample size depended on which specimens were available, not on a prior power calculation. The immune data were integrated with whole exome sequencing and methylation data from the same cohort of nodules. In total, the cohort included 53 patients with pulmonary nodules, all of whom underwent surgical resection. TCR sequencing data were obtained from under 55 patients. According to the study, around 99 samples were used for TCR sequencing. POLYSOLVER was used to infer Class I HLA alleles from exome data, and LOHHLA was used to detect allele-specific HLA loss. The study at large found these results: All patients were from Japan and China, so applicability to Western populations was uncertain. Clonality was highest in normal lung, while later-stage lesions appeared to show lower clonality but higher T cell density and diversity. Top T cell clone frequencies were highest in normal lung and appeared to decrease progressively from AAH through AIS, MIA and invasive adenocarcinoma. The findings were based on association rather than direct causation, and larger cohorts with long-term follow-up and longitudinal biopsies were deemed needed. The highest T cell clonality was observed in KRAS-mutant nodules compared with EGFR-mutant or double wild-type lesions.

Using the immunoSEQ hsTCRbeta Kit, TCR beta CDR3 regions were sequenced from DNA. The authors processed their data as follows. TCR sequencing data were analysed with the ImmunoSEQ Analyzer. T cell clonality was defined as 1 minus Pielou's evenness computed on productive rearrangements. The inverse Simpson index, applied to productive templates, was used to measure T cell diversity. T cell density was defined as TCR beta template counts normalized to usable DNA, with usable DNA estimated by amplification and sequencing of housekeeping genes. TCR metrics were compared across histologic stages using two-sided Kruskal-Wallis tests. TCRdb holds this immuneACCESS table with in-frame rearrangements only. Some clones are missing; in checked studies, unresolved V genes explain under half, and the rest has no known cause. D and trimming come from the DNA, and the V and J calls and clone size come from that table. For this sample there are some 9,900 clones; 75% to 85% appear just once. Around 4.8% of the sample is in the top ten clones.

Here the chain combines TRBV18 and TRBJ1-2; TRBD1 might be the D gene, on 6 matching bases. This receptor was taken from a person aged 70 to 85 with lung adenocarcinoma. Sequencing input: FFPE minimally invasive lung adenocarcinoma tissue. The label giving this sample's cell subset or site can be read as: micro-invasive lung adenocarcinoma (MIA). DNA sequence: TGTGCCAGCTCCTTCGTACAGGGACAAGAAGGCTATGGCTACACCTTC. Its product reads: CASSFVQGQEGYGYTF. Full variable domain (CDR3 extended with the reference TRBV18 and TRBJ1-2 proteins): NAGVMQNPRHLVRRRGQEARLRCSPMKGHSHVYWYRQLPEEGLKFMVYLQKENIIDESGMPKERFSAEFPKEGPSILRIQQVVRGDSAAYFCASSFVQGQEGYGYTFGSGTRLTVV.